The source of this T cell receptor beta chain is a study of cytomegalovirus exposure and HLA in healthy donors. PCR amplification relied on 60 Vbeta primers (plus 13 Jbeta primers). The assay was immunoSEQ multiplex PCR, and TCRdb's table has in-frame clones only and misses some. The table has about 76,000 clones, less than 80% seen once. CDR1 and CDR2 from the germline V gene are MNHEY and SVGAGI. V was clipped by 2 bases and J by 4 bases; unmatched bases: 2. The CDR3 contains 15 residues. This clonotype originated in a man aged 30 to 45 in good health and CMV-seronegative. This chain uses TRBV6-5 with TRBJ1-2; 12 bases match TRBD1. The sequenced sample was PBMCs. The CDR3 protein is CASSYRDRGLYGYTF. The CDR3 DNA reads as TGTGCCAGCAGTTACCGGGACAGGGGGCTCTATGGCTACACCTTC.